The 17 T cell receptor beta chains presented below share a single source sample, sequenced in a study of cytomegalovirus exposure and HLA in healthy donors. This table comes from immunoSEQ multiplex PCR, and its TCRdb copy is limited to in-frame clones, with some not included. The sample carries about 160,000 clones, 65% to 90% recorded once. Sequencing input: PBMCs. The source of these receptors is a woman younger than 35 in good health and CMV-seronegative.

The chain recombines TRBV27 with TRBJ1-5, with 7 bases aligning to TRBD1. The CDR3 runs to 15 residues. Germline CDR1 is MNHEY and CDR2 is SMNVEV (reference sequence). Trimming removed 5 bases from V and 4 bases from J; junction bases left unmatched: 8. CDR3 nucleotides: TGTGCCAGCAGTGGAGGGACAGAATTTAATCAGCCCCAGCATTTT. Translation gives CASSGGTEFNQPQHF.

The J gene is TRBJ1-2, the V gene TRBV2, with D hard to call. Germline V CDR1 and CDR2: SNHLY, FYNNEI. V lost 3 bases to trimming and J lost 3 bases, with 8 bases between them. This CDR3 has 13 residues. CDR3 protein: CASSERGDYGYTF. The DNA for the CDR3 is TGTGCCAGCAGTGAGCGGGGTGACTATGGCTACACCTTC.

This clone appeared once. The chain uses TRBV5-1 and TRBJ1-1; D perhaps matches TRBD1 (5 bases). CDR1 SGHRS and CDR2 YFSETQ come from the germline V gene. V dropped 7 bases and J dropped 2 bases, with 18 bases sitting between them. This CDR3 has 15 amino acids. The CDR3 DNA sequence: TGCGCCAGCTTCCTAATCCCAGGGATAAACACTGAAGCTTTCTTT. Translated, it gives CASFLIPGINTEAFF.

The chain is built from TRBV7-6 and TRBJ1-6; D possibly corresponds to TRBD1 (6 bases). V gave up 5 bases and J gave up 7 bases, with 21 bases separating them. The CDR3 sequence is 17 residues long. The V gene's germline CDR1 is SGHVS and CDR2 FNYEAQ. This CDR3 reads CASSANPEDRGNSPLHF. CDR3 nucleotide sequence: TGTGCCAGCAGCGCGAACCCTGAGGACAGAGGGAATTCACCCCTCCACTTT.

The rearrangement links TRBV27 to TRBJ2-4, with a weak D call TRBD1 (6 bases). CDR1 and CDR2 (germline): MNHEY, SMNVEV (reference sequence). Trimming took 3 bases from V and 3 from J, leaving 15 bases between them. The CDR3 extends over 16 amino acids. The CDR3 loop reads CASSLLAGVSKNIQYF. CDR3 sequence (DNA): TGTGCCAGCAGTTTGCTGGCAGGGGTGAGCAAAAACATTCAGTACTTC.

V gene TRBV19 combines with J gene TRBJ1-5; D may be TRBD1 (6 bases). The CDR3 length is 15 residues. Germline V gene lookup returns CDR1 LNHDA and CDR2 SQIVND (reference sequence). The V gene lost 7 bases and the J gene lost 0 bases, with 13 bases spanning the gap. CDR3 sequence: CASKTRDTSNQPQHF. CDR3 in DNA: TGTGCCAGTAAGACCCGGGACACTAGCAATCAGCCCCAGCATTTT.

The DNA for the CDR3 is TGCGCCAGCAGCCAAGATACCCGGCTGCCAAGCGGGAGGGAGAATGAGCAGTTCTTC. Its protein product is CASSQDTRLPSGRENEQFF. J is TRBJ2-1 and V is TRBV4-3, with 10 bases fitting TRBD2. The CDR3 totals 19 residues. CDR1 is LGHNA and CDR2 is YSLEER in the germline V gene. J lost 7 bases, V lost 0 bases, and 15 bases had no gene match.

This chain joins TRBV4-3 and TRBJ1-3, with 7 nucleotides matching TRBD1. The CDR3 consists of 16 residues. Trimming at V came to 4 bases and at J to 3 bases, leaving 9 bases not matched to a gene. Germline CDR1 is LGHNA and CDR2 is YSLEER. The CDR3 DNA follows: TGCGCCAGCAGCCGTGGTCCAACAGGGGATGGAAACACCATATATTTT. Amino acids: CASSRGPTGDGNTIYF.

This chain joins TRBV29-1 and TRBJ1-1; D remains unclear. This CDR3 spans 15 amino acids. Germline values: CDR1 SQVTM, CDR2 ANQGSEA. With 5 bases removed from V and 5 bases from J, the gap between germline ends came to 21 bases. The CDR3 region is CSVQGWKQAGTEAFF. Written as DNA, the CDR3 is TGCAGCGTTCAAGGGTGGAAGCAGGCGGGGACTGAAGCTTTCTTT.

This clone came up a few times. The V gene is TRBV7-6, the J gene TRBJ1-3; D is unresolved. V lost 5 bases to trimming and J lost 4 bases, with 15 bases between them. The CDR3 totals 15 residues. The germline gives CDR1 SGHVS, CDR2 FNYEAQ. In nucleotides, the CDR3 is TGTGCCAGCAGCCCCGGGAAGGATGCAGGAAACACCATATATTTT. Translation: CASSPGKDAGNTIYF.

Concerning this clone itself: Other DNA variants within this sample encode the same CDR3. The CDR3 sequence: CASSEGVGLGNTIYF. The CDR3 nucleotides read TGTGCCAGCAGTGAAGGAGTGGGACTCGGAAACACCATATATTTT. V and J are TRBV25-1 and TRBJ1-3, with D maybe TRBD1 (5 bases). CDR1 is MGHDK, CDR2 SYGVNS, per germline. The CDR3 sequence is 15 residues long. Trimming shortened V by 2 bases and J by 4 bases, and 12 bases separated the two germline ends.

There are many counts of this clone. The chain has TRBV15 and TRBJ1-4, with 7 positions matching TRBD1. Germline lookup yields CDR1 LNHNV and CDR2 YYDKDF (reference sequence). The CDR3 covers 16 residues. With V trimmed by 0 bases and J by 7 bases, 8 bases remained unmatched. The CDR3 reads CATSRDQRQGVEKLFF. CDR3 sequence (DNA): TGTGCCACCAGCAGAGATCAACGACAGGGAGTTGAAAAACTGTTTTTT.

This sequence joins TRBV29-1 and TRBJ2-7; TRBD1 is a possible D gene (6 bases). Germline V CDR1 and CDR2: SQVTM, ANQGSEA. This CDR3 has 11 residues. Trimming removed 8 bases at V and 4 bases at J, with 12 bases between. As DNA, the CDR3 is TGCAGCTCACTAACAGGGTACGAGCAGTACTTC. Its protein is CSSLTGYEQYF.

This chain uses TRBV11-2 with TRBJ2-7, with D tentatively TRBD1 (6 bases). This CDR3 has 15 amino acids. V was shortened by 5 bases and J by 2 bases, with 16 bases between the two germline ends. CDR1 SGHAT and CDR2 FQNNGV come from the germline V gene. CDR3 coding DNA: TGTGCCAGCAGCCCTCCTCTGAAGGGGGCCTACGAGCAGTACTTC. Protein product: CASSPPLKGAYEQYF.

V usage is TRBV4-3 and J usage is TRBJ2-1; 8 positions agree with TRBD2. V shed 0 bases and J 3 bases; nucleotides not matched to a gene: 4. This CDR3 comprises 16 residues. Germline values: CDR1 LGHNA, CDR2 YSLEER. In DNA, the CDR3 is TGCGCCAGCAGCCAAGATTCTAGCGGGTACTACAATGAGCAGTTCTTC. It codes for CASSQDSSGYYNEQFF.

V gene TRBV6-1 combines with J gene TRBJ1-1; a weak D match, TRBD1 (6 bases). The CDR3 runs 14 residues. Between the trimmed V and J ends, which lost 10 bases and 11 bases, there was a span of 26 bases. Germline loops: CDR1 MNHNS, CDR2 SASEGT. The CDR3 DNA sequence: TGTGCCACGCTAAAGGACAGCGCCCCGTTTGCGGCTTTCTTT. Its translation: CATLKDSAPFAAFF.

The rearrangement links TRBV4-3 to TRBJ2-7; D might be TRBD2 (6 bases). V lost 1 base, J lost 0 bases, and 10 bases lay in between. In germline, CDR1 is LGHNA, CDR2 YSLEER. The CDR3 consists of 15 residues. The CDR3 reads CASSQAGDSSYEQYF. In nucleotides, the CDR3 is TGCGCCAGCAGCCAAGCCGGGGACTCCTCCTACGAGCAGTACTTC.